This TCR beta chain was sequenced for a study of blood T cell repertoires in COVID-19 (dated by TCRdb to about 2020). Describing the broader study: Samples from collaborators originated in the United States, Italy and Spain and spanned both the acute and convalescent phases of COVID-19. The prospective study material was composed of cDNA or gDNA derived from T cells, B-cell-depleted T cells, or PBMCs. A de-identified subject ID, COVID-19 status, age in years and sex were almost always included in the sample metadata. Deeply sampled blood TCRbeta repertoires from subjects exposed to, actively infected with, or recovered from COVID-19 were included in the dataset. The repertoires were made available in a free public database intended to serve as a resource for research on the immune response to SARS-CoV-2. Samples came from the ongoing ImmuneRACE study (first 160 participants) plus 1,254 subjects from 6 global collaborators. Where available, HLA class I and class II types were obtained from metadata supplied by the sample provider rather than from assay-based typing. Broader findings and caveats from the paper: Clinical and demographic metadata were provided uncurated, with the amount varying by source and participant.

Whole blood was collected in K2EDTA tubes by collaborating institutions according to the institutions' own protocols. For TCRbeta analysis, collaborators shipped samples as frozen whole blood, isolated PBMCs, or DNA extracted from either of those sample types. Details on this clone: It lacks a known antigen. It has no much larger one-base neighbor in the sample; base qualities were not kept.

CDR1 SGDLS and CDR2 YYNGEE were looked up in the germline V gene. The CDR3 starts with the cysteine, ends with the phenylalanine, and has 16 residues. The kept DNA is CDR3 alone, 48 bases in frame from the first base. Clipping removes 0 bases from V and 3 bases from J, with 8 as the unmatched junction base count. The immunoSEQ Assay, a bias-controlled multiplex PCR, was used to amplify TCRbeta CDR3 regions from genomic DNA. The study's processing was this. The number of nucleated cells in each sample was estimated by amplification of reference gene primers within the assay. To quantify the absolute abundance of each unique TCRbeta CDR3 rearrangement, sequence reads were collapsed and filtered. Productive Simpson clonality was computed per sample as the square root of Simpson's diversity index over productive rearrangements. This is the immuneACCESS table as TCRdb keeps it, with only in-frame sequences that have V and J called. A part of the clones is gone; compared with another copy, unresolved V genes explain less than half, and the rest is unexplained. V and J calls plus clone size are reproduced from that table; the DNA served to infer D and trimming. The sample profile shows under 250,000 clones; roughly 80% of them were found once. Roughly 3.2% of the sample belongs to the ten largest clones.

The chain joins TRBV9 to TRBJ2-7; TRBD2 fits 8 bases in the junction. This TCR came from a woman between 18 and 30 years old with acute or convalescent COVID-19. Material for sequencing was peripheral blood. The sequenced DNA is TGTGCCAGCAGCGTAGGCCCCGCGGGGGGCAGCTACGAGCAGTACTTC. It specifies CASSVGPAGGSYEQYF.